A single sample is the source of the 26 T cell receptor beta chains below, sequenced in a study of regulatory T cells in long-lasting Graves disease. The time point is: newly diagnosed GD, antithyroid drugs for less than 3 months. The TCR library used RNA extracted from PBMCs. Library construction for TCR beta used iRepertoire HTBI primers and Arm-PCR of CDR3 regions. MiXCR, applied by TCRdb to the multiplex PCR reads, yields one record per CDR3 protein. The repertoire consists of roughly 360,000 distinct CDR3 sequences, with approximately 12% occurring once and the leading ten covering approximately 19%. The same sample was also used in a study of T cells in Graves' hyperthyroidism and ophthalmopathy.

The sequencing here drew on peripheral blood mononuclear cells (PBMCs), taken at new diagnosis, from a patient treated with antithyroid drugs. All receptors derive from a young woman with Graves disease.

Turning to this clonotype: A read error may explain this, as a much larger clone is one base away. V and J are TRBV24-1 and TRBJ2-3; weak D call: TRBD2 (6 bases). Trimming removed 3 bases from V and 4 bases from J, with 13 bases in between. The germline V gene has CDR1 KGHDR and CDR2 SFDVKD. The CDR3 is 15 residues long. The CDR3 bases are TGTGCCACCAGTGATCCCGTTACTAGCCCAGATACGCAGTATTTT. It specifies CATSDPVTSPDTQYF.

The sample holds many counts of this clonotype. The rearrangement joins TRBV7-9 to TRBJ2-5, with TRBD2 matching over 10 bases. V shed 4 bases, J shed 4 bases, and the junction held 9 bases outside the gene matches. The CDR3 loop spans 16 amino acids. The germline V gene has CDR1 SEHNR and CDR2 FQNEAQ (reference sequence). The DNA of the CDR3 is TGTGCCAGCAGCTACAGCGGGGGGGCAGCTAGAGAGACCCAGTACTTC. Protein product: CASSYSGGAARETQYF.

This clonotype has a count of ten or more. The V call is TRBV5-1, the J call TRBJ2-5; perhaps TRBD1 as D (6 bases). V shed 3 bases and J shed 2 bases, with 14 bases lying between them. Germline V lookup: CDR1 SGHRS, CDR2 YFSETQ. The CDR3 sequence is 15 residues long. The CDR3 region has the DNA TGCGCCAGCAGCTCCCAGGGGCAAACGCAAGAGACCCAGTACTTC. Protein sequence: CASSSQGQTQETQYF.

J is TRBJ2-3 and V is TRBV2; 8 nucleotides agree with TRBD1. CDR1 and CDR2 from the germline V gene are SNHLY and FYNNEI. The CDR3 sequence is 14 residues long. V trimming: 5 bases; J trimming: 7 bases; junction bases outside the gene matches: 8. The CDR3 is CASSSRTGSYTQYF. The DNA for the CDR3 is TGTGCCAGCAGTTCGAGGACAGGGAGTTATACGCAGTATTTT.

This clonotype was observed many times. The chain links TRBV6-1 to TRBJ1-2, with D possibly matching TRBD1 (5 bases). With 8 bases removed from V and 5 bases from J, the gap between germline ends came to 15 bases. CDR3 length: 13 amino acids. Germline-derived CDR1 and CDR2 are MNHNS and SASEGT. The CDR3 protein is CASRDGRTYGYTF. CDR3 DNA: TGTGCCAGCCGGGACGGGAGAACTTATGGCTACACCTTC.

This clonotype has at least ten counts. The chain combines TRBV27 with TRBJ2-1, with TRBD2 matching over 9 bases. The germline V gene has CDR1 MNHEY and CDR2 SMNVEV (reference sequence). The CDR3 has 15 amino acids. With 2 bases clipped from V and 7 bases from J, the junction kept 6 bases outside the gene matches. CDR3 sequence reads: CASSLSGGPKNEQFF. DNA of the CDR3: TGTGCCAGCAGTTTAAGCGGGGGGCCAAAAAATGAGCAGTTCTTC.

This clonotype was counted a few times. V and J are TRBV29-1 and TRBJ2-3, with a weak D call TRBD1 (5 bases). This CDR3 comprises 13 residues. Germline V gene lookup returns CDR1 SQVTM and CDR2 ANQGSEA. Trimming removed 6 bases from V and 6 bases from J, with 16 bases in between. As DNA, the CDR3 is TGCAGCGTGGAAACAGGAGTCGATGATACGCAGTATTTT. This gives the protein CSVETGVDDTQYF.

This clonotype has a count of ten or more. The chain employs TRBV10-3 and TRBJ2-7, with D perhaps TRBD1 or TRBD2 (5 bases each). CDR3 length: 13 amino acids. The V end was cut by 5 bases, the J end by 3 bases, with 11 bases between. The germline gives CDR1 ENHRY, CDR2 SYGVKD. CDR3 sequence reads: CAISLRDGYEQYF. Here the CDR3 DNA reads TGTGCCATCAGTTTACGGGACGGCTACGAGCAGTACTTC.

The chain couples TRBV6-2 or TRBV6-3 to TRBJ2-7; TRBD2 agrees at 13 bases. The CDR3 is made up of 13 amino acids. In germline, CDR1 is MNHEY, CDR2 SVGEGT. V trimming: 4 bases; J trimming: 10 bases; junction bases outside the gene matches: 4. The CDR3 reads CASSLGLAGPQYF. CDR3 in DNA: TGTGCCAGCAGTTTGGGACTAGCGGGACCTCAGTACTTC.

This clonotype was detected ten times or more. V gene TRBV4-2 combines with J gene TRBJ1-5, with TRBD1 matching 7 bases. CDR3 length: 17 amino acids. In germline, CDR1 is LGHNA, CDR2 YNFKEQ. The V and J ends lost 0 bases and 6 bases, in that order; junction bases with no gene match: 11. The CDR3: CASSQEWNRGLPQPQHF. In DNA form, the CDR3 reads TGTGCCAGCAGCCAAGAATGGAACAGGGGTTTGCCTCAGCCCCAGCATTTT.

In its sample, this clonotype was seen many times. Written as DNA, the CDR3 is TGTGCCAGCAGTCGTCGACAGGGATGGGCCACCGGGGAGCTGTTTTTT. This encodes CASSRRQGWATGELFF. The chain carries TRBV12-3 or TRBV12-4 and TRBJ2-2, with TRBD1 identical over 7 bases. Germline trimming cut 5 bases from V and 4 bases from J; bases unmatched to any gene: 10. There are 16 residues in the CDR3.

The chain has TRBV29-1 and TRBJ1-1; no definite D call. Germline CDR1 is SQVTM and CDR2 is ANQGSEA. V lost 4 bases and J 5 bases, leaving 8 bases between the germline ends. The CDR3 consists of 11 residues. Here the CDR3 reads CSVVIGTEAFF. CDR3 in DNA: TGCAGCGTTGTTATTGGGACTGAAGCTTTCTTT.

V gene TRBV4-3 combines with J gene TRBJ1-5; D gene uncertain. Per germline, CDR1 LGHNA and CDR2 YSLEER. Trimming shortened V by 2 bases and J by 6 bases, and 11 bases separated the two germline ends. The CDR3 runs to 14 residues. CDR3 bases: TGCGCCAGCAGCCAAAGTTTTTTACGTCAGCCCCAGCATTTT. Protein product: CASSQSFLRQPQHF.

Worth noting for this clonotype: This likely traces to a read error, being one base from a far larger clone. The chain employs TRBV7-2 and TRBJ2-1; D possibly corresponds to TRBD1 (6 bases). The CDR3 contains 14 residues. Germline CDR1 reads SGHTA; CDR2 reads FQGNSA. Trimming shortened V by 2 bases and J by 13 bases, and 18 bases separated the two germline ends. CDR3 sequence (DNA): TGTGCCAGCAGCTTAATCACAGGGCAAGAGACCCAGTTCTTC. Translation gives CASSLITGQETQFF.

This clonotype was detected ten times or more. V gene TRBV6-2 or TRBV6-3 combines with J gene TRBJ1-2; D is undetermined. The germline CDR1 and CDR2 sequences are MNHEY and SVGEGT. Between the trimmed V and J ends, which lost 4 bases and 6 bases, there was a span of 12 bases. The CDR3 has 13 amino acids. CDR3 coding DNA: TGTGCCAGCAGTTCGCGACCAGTGAATGGCTACACCTTC. This translates into CASSSRPVNGYTF.

This clonotype has ten or more counts. The chain links TRBV7-9 to TRBJ2-1; TRBD2 agrees at 9 bases. The CDR3 contains 16 residues. The V and J ends lost 5 bases and 5 bases, in that order; junction bases with no gene match: 10. Germline V gene lookup returns CDR1 SEHNR and CDR2 FQNEAQ (reference sequence). For the CDR3, the DNA is TGTGCCAGCAGCCCATGGGGAGCGGGAGGTGACAATGAGCAGTTCTTC. Translated: CASSPWGAGGDNEQFF.

The chain couples TRBV6-2 or TRBV6-3 to TRBJ2-5; D possibly uses TRBD1 or TRBD2 (6 bases each). This CDR3 is 17 amino acids long. From germline, CDR1 is MNHEY and CDR2 SVGEGT. Deletions cut 3 bases from V and 7 bases from J, with 24 bases between. As DNA, the CDR3 is TGTGCCAGCAGTTATGGGGGCAGCGGTTCGCGGGGACGGACCCAGTACTTC. It yields the protein CASSYGGSGSRGRTQYF.

The rearrangement links TRBV6-2 or TRBV6-3 to TRBJ2-4, with D unresolved. CDR3 length equals 14 residues. Between the trimmed V and J ends, which lost 7 bases and 8 bases, there was a span of 18 bases. Germline CDR1 is MNHEY and CDR2 is SVGEGT. The CDR3 reads CASIKDVNLDIQYF. CDR3 nucleotides: TGTGCCAGCATTAAGGACGTAAACTTGGACATTCAGTACTTC.

The table lists this clonotype with many counts. The V and J genes are TRBV28 and TRBJ2-7; D might be TRBD1 or TRBD2, each matching 5 bases. The V gene lost 3 bases and the J gene lost 2 bases, with 14 bases spanning the gap. Germline V CDR1 and CDR2: MDHEN, SYDVKM. The CDR3 runs 15 residues. The CDR3 reads CASSFGRGRPYEQYF. CDR3 bases: TGTGCCAGCAGTTTCGGCCGGGGCAGGCCCTACGAGCAGTACTTC.

This clonotype was recorded a few times. It may be a read error: a sequence one base away is much more abundant. The V gene is TRBV20-1, the J gene TRBJ2-7, with 9 bases identical to TRBD1. Germline values: CDR1 DFQATT, CDR2 SNEGSKA (reference sequence). Losses at the gene ends were 0 bases for V and 3 bases for J; bases not matched to a gene: 9. CDR3 length: 16 amino acids. The CDR3, as DNA: TGCAGTGCTAGAGAGTGGGGGACAGGGAGCAGCTACGAGCAGTACTTC. Its translation is CSAREWGTGSSYEQYF.

This clonotype was seen at least ten times. The genes are TRBV20-1 and TRBJ2-5; D is undetermined. CDR3 size: 14 residues. The germline CDR1 and CDR2 sequences are DFQATT and SNEGSKA (reference sequence). The germline V and J ends were trimmed by 0 bases and 4 bases, with 12 bases remaining between them. The CDR3 nucleotides read TGCAGTGCTAGAGATCGGGTCCCGGGAGAGACCCAGTACTTC. Translation: CSARDRVPGETQYF.

This clonotype was seen only a few times. The CDR3 bases are TGTGCCAGCAGCTTAGTCCTAGCGCTCTGGTCCTACGAGCAGTACTTC. Translation: CASSLVLALWSYEQYF. This chain links TRBV7-2 with TRBJ2-7; the D gene is possibly TRBD2 (6 bases). CDR3 length equals 16 residues. Germline V gene data show CDR1 as SGHTA and CDR2 as FQGNSA. V was clipped by 1 base and J by 1 base, with 14 bases between them.

J is TRBJ2-7 and V is TRBV5-1; 11 bases fit TRBD1. The J segment lost 4 bases and the V segment lost 1 base, leaving 7 bases of the junction unmatched. Germline V gene sequence: CDR1 SGHRS, CDR2 YFSETQ. The CDR3 spans 16 residues. CDR3 protein: CASSLLGQGVEYEQYF. The CDR3 DNA sequence: TGCGCCAGCAGCTTGTTGGGACAGGGGGTTGAGTACGAGCAGTACTTC.

In regard to this clonotype: One base away lies a much larger clone, so this may be a sequencing read error. The genes are TRBV5-1 and TRBJ2-5, with a weak D call TRBD1 (5 bases). Trimming took 1 base from V and 5 from J, leaving 15 bases between them. Germline loops: CDR1 SGHRS, CDR2 YFSETQ. CDR3 length: 15 amino acids. The CDR3 loop is CASSLSKGLGETQYF. CDR3 in DNA: TGCGCCAGCAGCTTGAGCAAGGGGCTAGGTGAGACCCAGTACTTC.

This clonotype was detected many times. Compared with germline, one end of the junction differs, possibly owing to a read error. The chain has TRBV5-1 and TRBJ2-1; D tentatively fits TRBD1 or TRBD2 (6 bases each). In germline, CDR1 is SGHRS, CDR2 YFSETQ. The CDR3 runs to 14 residues. In DNA, the CDR3 is TGCGCCAGCAGCTTGGAGGGGGGACCGCCACTTGAGGACTTC. Translation gives CASSLEGGPPLEDF.

The V gene is TRBV20-1, the J gene TRBJ2-6, with TRBD2 as a possible D gene (5 bases). Germline V gene data show CDR1 as DFQATT and CDR2 as SNEGSKA (reference sequence). CDR3 length equals 17 residues. V was shortened by 6 bases and J by 0 bases, with 18 bases between the two germline ends. This chain's CDR3 is CSALTTRRPSGANVLTF. As DNA, the CDR3 is TGCAGTGCGCTGACTACCCGACGGCCCTCTGGGGCCAACGTCCTGACTTTC.